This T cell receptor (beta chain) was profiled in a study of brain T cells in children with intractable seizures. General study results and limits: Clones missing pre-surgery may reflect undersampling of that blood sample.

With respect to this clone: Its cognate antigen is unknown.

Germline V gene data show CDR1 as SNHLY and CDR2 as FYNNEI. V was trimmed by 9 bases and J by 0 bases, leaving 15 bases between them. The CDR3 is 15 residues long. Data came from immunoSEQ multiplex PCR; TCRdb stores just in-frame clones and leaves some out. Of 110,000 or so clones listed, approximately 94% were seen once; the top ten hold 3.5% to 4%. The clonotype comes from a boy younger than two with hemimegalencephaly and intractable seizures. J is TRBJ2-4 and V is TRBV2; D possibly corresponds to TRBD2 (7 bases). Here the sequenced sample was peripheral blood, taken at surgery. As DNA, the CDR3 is TGTGCCAGAGGGGGGCTAGCGGAAGCCAAAAACATTCAGTACTTC. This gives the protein CARGGLAEAKNIQYF. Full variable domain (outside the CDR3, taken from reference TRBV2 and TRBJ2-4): EPEVTQTPSHQVTQMGQEVILRCVPISNHLYFYWYRQILGQKVEFLVSFYNNEISEKSEIFDDQFSVERPDGSNFTLKIRSTKLEDSAMYFCARGGLAEAKNIQYFGAGTRLSVL.